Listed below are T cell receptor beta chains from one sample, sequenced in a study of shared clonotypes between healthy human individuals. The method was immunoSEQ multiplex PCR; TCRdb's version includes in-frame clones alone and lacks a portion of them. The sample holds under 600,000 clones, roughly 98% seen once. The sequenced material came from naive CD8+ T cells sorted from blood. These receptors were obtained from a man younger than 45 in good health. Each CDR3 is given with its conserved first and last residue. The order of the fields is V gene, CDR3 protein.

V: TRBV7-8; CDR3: CASSLAGQLRNEQYF
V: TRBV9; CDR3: CASSVGRDTQYF
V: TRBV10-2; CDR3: CASRPLDGGELFF
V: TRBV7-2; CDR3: CASSLDFVLGFDEQFF
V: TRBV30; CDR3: CAWSEGRGQDEQYF
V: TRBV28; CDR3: CATTGGPINEQFF
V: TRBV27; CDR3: CASSIASGVTYEQYF
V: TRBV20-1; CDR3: CSALTYNEQFF
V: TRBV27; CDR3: CASSYYGGLNTGELFF
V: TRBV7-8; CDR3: CASSLGGWGAATNEKLFF
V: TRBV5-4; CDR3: CATRRSSYNEQFF
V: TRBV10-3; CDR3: CAISARQGETQYF
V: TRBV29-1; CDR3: CSVDGSVPSGRFSYNEQFF
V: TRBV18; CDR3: CASSQTGPRTDTQYF
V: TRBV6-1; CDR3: CASSDYLDRQETQYF
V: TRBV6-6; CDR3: CASSYVPNTDTQYF
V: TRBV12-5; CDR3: CASGLDDGGGPYRETQYF
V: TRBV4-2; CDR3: CASSQDTEAFF
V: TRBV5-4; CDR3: CASSPFSISTGELFF
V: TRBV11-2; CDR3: CASSSWTSGNTIYF
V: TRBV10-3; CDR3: CAISARHSTNEKLFF
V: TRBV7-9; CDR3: CASSIQGAGDTQYF
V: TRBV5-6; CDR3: CASRVTLGGYTF
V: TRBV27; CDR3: CASSLRDRQETQYF
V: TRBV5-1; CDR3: CASSAGLLYNEQFF
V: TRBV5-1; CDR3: CASSGQGGDYEQYF
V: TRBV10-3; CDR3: CAISESGGANQPQHF
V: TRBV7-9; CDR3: CASSLRLAGLQETQYF
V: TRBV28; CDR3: CASSPDEGDSNQPQHF
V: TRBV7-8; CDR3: CASPPIFATTNTGELFF
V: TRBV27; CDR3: CASGPGLAGYEQYF
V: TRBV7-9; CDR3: CASSLVRNSYNEQFF
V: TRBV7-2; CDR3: CASSPGLVGHEQFF
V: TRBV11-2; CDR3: CASSLGQGSSEQYF
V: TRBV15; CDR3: CATSPRDFSTDTQYF
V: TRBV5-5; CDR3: CASSLAGSSYEQYF
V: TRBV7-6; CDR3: CASSLEGALGEQFF
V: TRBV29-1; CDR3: CSVGLAGVGIFTDTQYF
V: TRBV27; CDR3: CASSLTDRGTEAFF
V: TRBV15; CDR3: CATSNRDIQPQHF
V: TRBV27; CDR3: CASSSDRVNTEAFF
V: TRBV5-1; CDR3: CASSWGTGVYEQYF
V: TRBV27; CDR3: CASSLRAGGTYEQYF
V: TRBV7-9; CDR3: CASSSDTGEPYNEQFF
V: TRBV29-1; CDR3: CSVERTDTQYF
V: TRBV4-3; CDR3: CASSPGRTNYGYTF
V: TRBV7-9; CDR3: CASSLPGFSEAFF
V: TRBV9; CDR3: CASSVGGEHYEQYF
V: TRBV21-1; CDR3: CASSNSSRKVYEQYF
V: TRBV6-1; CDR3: CASSVTGATREQYF
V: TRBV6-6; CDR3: CASSDRGRYNEQFF
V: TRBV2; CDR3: CASSVAGGEGEQYF
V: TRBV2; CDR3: CASIRQTVSSYNEQFF
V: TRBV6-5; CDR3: CASSYQGGNTEAFF
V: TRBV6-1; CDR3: CASSVDRAREQYF